This T cell receptor (beta chain) emerged from a study of shared clonotypes between healthy human individuals (dated by TCRdb to about 2020). For context, the study as a whole: The cohort included three men and a couple of women between 18 and 49 years of age. For each donor, CD4 naive and CD4 memory were each given three plates, CD8 naive was given two plates, and CD8 memory was given one plate. The study deeply sequenced blood TCR repertoires of about 5 healthy adults to estimate repertoire size and the extent of clonotype sharing between individuals. To increase sequencing depth and limit assay-specific biases, different laboratories used diverse techniques to prepare libraries and sequence TCR repertoires. Leukapheresis yielded between about 0.85 and 9.5 billion PBMCs per donor. General study outcomes and caveats: Larger estimated clonotype richness was generally found for naive subsets than for memory subsets. The genetic and exposure-history diversity represented was limited by the small number of donors. Around 5% of naive CD4, more than 3% of naive CD8, about 2.4% of memory CD4, and around 0.42% of memory CD8 clonotypes were shared across a few donors. Incomplete sequencing was indicated by rarefaction of sorted-subset datasets, despite the large sequencing depth. Sampling was limited to blood, and TCR repertoires in tissue likely differ from TCR repertoires in blood. Pairwise subsampling led to the expectation that sequencing depth would affect the degree of clonotype sharing among donors. Higher generation probabilities were observed for clonotypes shared by all four sorted-subset donors than for non-shared clonotypes.

Using the deep immunoSEQ assay, TCR CDR3 regions were amplified from genomic DNA by multiplex PCR. Extracted genomic DNA from each cell subset was distributed evenly across all wells of several immunoSEQ 96-well plates, and each plate was treated as a replicate. For sorted subsets, each replicate PCR was loaded with 200 ng genomic DNA, equivalent to 25,000 to 30,000 T cell genomes. The purified libraries were quantified using a Qubit 3.0 fluorometer, sized with a Bioanalyzer 2100, and then quantified again using the KAPA Library Quantification kit. Each immunoSEQ 96-well plate was sequenced on its own single-read 150-cycle Illumina NextSeq 550 flow cell. The study's own analysis went as follows. The immunoSEQ output contained only junctional sequences without quality scores, so filtering could not match that applied to full-length reads. To assign V/J genes and CDR3, sequences were annotated using PyIR, a Python wrapper for IgBLAST v1.9, with IMGT germline references. Reads were removed for weak V/J assignments (E-value above 1e-6), missing CDR3, stop codons, out-of-frame junctions, or ambiguous translated residues. A V3J clonotype was defined by an identical inferred V gene, J gene, and CDR3 amino acid sequence. The percentage overlap between two repertoires was calculated by dividing the number of shared unique clonotypes by the size of the smaller repertoire. Repertoire richness was assessed with RTK rarefaction, the Chao1 estimator, and Recon v2.1 estimates of unobserved clonotypes. Generation probabilities were computed with OLGA for all TCRbeta clonotypes obtained by the gDNA method from several donors. TCRdb re-hosts the immuneACCESS table, in-frame sequences only. Its copies lack some clones; in the studies checked, an unresolved V gene accounts for under half of them, and the cause for the rest is not known. V, J and clone size are taken as reported in that table, and D and trimming were inferred from the DNA itself. For this sample the table gives over a million clones, of which roughly 74% were detected only once. The ten most abundant clones make up more than 0.5% of the sample.

The donors were healthy, HIV-negative adults who had no recently reported acute infections or vaccinations. Only Caucasian adults living in Nashville, Tennessee, USA were represented among the donors. CD4+ T cells were enriched through magnetic negative selection, after which naive cells were positively selected on CD45RA and the remaining negative fraction served as the memory subset. After blood collection by leukapheresis, PBMCs were isolated using Ficoll-Histopaque density gradient centrifugation and then cryopreserved in the vapor phase of liquid nitrogen. Analytical flow cytometry was used to check the purity and quantity of each magnetically sorted T cell population. Genomic DNA was isolated from each sorted fraction and quantified by UV absorbance on a Nanodrop 2000c. Remarks on this clone: Its target antigen remains unknown. Per-nucleotide qualities are absent, and no much larger clonotype sits a single base away.

The clonotype was recovered from a man aged 18 to 35 in good health. Some clones in this sample may be carry-over from other donors' samples. Sequenced input: memory CD4+ T cells from PBMCs. Explained via the paper, the cell subset or site label denotes: CD45RA-negative fraction.

CDR3 region: CASSVGPLDSYEQYF. The DNA reads TGTGCCAGCAGCGTAGGTCCTCTCGACTCCTACGAGCAGTACTTC. The rearrangement combines TRBV9 with TRBJ2-7; a confident D gene designation cannot be given. From the cysteine through the phenylalanine, the CDR3 covers 15 amino acids. Only the CDR3 DNA is retained, 45 bases long and in frame from the first base. From the germline V gene, CDR1 is SGDLS and CDR2 is YYNGEE. The trim is 0 bases for V and 0 bases for J, with a gap of 10 bases between the germline ends.